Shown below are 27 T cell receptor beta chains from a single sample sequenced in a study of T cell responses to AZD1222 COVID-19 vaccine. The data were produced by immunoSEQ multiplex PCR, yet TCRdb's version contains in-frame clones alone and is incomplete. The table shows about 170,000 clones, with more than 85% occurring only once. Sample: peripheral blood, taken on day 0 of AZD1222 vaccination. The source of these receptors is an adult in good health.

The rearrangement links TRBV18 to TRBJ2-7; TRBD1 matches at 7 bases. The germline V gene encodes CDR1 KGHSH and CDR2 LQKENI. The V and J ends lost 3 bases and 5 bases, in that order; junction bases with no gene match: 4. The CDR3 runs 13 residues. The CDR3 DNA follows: TGTGCCAGCTCACCGACAGGGTATGACGAGCAGTACTTC. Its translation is CASSPTGYDEQYF.

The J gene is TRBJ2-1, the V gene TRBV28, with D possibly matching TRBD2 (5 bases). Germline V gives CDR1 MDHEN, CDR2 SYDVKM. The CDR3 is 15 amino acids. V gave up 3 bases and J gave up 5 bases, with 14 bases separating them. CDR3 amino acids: CASSFPRTFNNEQFF. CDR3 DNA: TGTGCCAGCAGTTTCCCGCGGACTTTTAACAATGAGCAGTTCTTC.

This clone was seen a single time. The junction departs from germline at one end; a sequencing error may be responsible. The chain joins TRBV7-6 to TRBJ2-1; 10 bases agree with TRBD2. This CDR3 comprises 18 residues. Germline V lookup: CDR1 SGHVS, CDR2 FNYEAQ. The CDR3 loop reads CASTLETASGSARHEQFF. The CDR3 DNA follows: TGTGCCAGCACCTTAGAGACCGCTAGCGGGAGCGCGCGACATGAGCAGTTCTTC. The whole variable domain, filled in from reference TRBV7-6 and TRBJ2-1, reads GAGVSQSPRYKVTKRGQDVALRCDPISGHVSLYWYRQALGQGPEFLTYFNYEAQQDKSGLPNDRFSAERPEGSISTLTIQRTEQRDSAMYRCASTLETASGSARHEQFFGPGTRLTVL.

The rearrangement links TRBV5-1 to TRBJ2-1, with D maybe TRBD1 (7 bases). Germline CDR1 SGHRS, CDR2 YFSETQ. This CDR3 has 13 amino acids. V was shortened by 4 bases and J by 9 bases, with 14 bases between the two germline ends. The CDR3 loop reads CASSVHRGGEQFF. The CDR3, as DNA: TGCGCCAGCAGCGTTCACAGGGGAGGTGAGCAGTTCTTC.

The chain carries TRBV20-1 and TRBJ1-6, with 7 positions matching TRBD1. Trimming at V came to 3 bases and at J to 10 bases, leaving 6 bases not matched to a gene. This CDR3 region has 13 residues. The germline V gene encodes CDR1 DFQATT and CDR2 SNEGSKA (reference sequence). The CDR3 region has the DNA TGCAGTGCTAGTCAGGGGGTTGTCTCACCCCTCCACTTT. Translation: CSASQGVVSPLHF.

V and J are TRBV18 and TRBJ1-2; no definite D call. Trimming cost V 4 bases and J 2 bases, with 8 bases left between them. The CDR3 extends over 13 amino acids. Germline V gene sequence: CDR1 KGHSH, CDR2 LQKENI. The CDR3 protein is CASSHTENYGYTF. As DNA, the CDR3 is TGTGCCAGCTCACACACAGAAAACTATGGCTACACCTTC.

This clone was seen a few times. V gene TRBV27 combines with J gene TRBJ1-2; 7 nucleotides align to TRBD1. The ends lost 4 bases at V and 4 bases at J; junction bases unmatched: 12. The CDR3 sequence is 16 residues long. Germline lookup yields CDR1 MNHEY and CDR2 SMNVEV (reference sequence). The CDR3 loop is CASSSPTDRAGYGYTF. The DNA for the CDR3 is TGTGCCAGCAGTTCTCCAACCGACAGGGCTGGCTATGGCTACACCTTC.

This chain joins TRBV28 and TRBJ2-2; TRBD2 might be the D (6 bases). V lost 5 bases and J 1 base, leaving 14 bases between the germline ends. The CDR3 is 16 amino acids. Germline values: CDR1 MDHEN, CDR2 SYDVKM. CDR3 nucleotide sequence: TGTGCCAGCAGTCCCCTCGCGGGGAGGAACACCGGGGAGCTGTTTTTT. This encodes CASSPLAGRNTGELFF.

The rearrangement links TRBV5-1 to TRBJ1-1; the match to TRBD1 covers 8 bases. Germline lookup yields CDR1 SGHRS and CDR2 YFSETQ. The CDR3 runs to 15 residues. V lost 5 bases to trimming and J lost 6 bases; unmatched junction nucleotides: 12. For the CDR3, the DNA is TGCGCCAGCAGTTTCGGCGGACAGGGCTTCGCTGAAGCTTTCTTT. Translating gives CASSFGGQGFAEAFF.

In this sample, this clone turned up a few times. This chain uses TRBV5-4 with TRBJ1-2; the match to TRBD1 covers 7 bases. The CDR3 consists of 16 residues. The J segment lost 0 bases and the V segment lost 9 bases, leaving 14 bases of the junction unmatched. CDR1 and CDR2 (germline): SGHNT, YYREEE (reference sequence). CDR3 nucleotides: TGTGCCATAAGCGAGGGGGCGCTAGCGGCTAACTATGGCTACACCTTC. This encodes CAISEGALAANYGYTF. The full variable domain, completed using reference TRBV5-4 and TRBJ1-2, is ETGVTQSPTHLIKTRGQQVTLRCSSQSGHNTVSWYQQALGQGPQFIFQYYREEENGRGNFPPRFSGLQFPNYSSELNVNALELDDSALYLCAISEGALAANYGYTFGSGTRLTVV.

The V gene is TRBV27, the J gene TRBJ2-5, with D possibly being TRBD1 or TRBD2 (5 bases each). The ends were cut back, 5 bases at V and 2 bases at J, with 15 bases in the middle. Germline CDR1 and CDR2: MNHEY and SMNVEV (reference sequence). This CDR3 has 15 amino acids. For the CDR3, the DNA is TGTGCCAGCAGTCGATCATGGGGGATTCAAGAGACCCAGTACTTC. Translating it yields CASSRSWGIQETQYF.

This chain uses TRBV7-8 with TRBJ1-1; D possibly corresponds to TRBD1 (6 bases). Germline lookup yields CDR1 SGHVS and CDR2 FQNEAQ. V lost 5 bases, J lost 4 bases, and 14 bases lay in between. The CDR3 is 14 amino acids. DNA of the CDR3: TGTGCCAGCAGCCTCTTAGGGGGTCCCACTGAAGCTTTCTTT. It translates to CASSLLGGPTEAFF.

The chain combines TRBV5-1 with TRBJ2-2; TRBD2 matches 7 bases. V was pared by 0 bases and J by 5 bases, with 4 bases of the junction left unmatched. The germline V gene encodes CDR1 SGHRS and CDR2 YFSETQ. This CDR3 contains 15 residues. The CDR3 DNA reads TGCGCCAGCAGCTTGGGCGGGAGAGGTACCGGGGAGCTGTTTTTT. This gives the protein CASSLGGRGTGELFF.

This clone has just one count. CDR3 sequence (DNA): TGCGCCAGCAGCTTCCCCGGGACAGGGTCCTACAATGAGCAGTTCTTC. It yields the protein CASSFPGTGSYNEQFF. The chain is built from TRBV4-1 and TRBJ2-1; 9 positions match TRBD1. This CDR3 has 16 amino acids. The V gene end was trimmed by 5 bases and the J gene end by 1 base; junction bases not matched to a gene: 6. Germline V CDR1 and CDR2: MGHRA, YSYEKL.

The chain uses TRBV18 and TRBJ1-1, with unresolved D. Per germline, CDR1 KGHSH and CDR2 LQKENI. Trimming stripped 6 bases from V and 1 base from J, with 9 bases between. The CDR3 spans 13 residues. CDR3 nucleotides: TGTGCCAGCTCTCTCGCAGGGAACACTGAAGCTTTCTTT. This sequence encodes CASSLAGNTEAFF.

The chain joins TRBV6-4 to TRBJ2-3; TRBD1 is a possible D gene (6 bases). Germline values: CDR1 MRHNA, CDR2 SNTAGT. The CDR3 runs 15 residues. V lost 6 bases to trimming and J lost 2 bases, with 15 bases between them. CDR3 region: CASRNRDLHTDTQYF. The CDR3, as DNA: TGTGCCAGCAGAAACAGGGACCTCCACACAGATACGCAGTATTTT.

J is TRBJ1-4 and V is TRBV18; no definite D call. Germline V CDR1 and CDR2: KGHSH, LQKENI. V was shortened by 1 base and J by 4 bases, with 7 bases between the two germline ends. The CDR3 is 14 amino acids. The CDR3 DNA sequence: TGTGCCAGCTCACCACGGACGGTTAATGAAAAACTGTTTTTT. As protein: CASSPRTVNEKLFF.

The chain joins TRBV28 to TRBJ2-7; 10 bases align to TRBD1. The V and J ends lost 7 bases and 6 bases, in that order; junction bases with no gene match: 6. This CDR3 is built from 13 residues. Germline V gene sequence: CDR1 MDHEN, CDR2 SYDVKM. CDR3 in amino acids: CASMGTGVLEQYF. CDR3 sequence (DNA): TGTGCCAGCATGGGGACAGGGGTACTCGAGCAGTACTTC.

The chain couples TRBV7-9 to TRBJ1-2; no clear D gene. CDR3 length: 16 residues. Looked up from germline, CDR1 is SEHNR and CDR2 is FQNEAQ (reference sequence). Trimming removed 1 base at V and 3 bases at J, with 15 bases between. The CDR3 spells CASSLGNLYVDYGYTF. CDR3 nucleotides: TGTGCCAGCAGCTTAGGAAATCTCTATGTTGACTATGGCTACACCTTC.

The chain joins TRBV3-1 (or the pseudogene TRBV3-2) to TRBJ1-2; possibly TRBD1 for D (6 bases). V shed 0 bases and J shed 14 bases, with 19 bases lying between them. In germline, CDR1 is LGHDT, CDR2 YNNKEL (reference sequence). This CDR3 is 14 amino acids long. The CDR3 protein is CASSQESGGALGTF. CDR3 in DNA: TGTGCCAGCAGCCAAGAGTCCGGGGGCGCATTAGGGACCTTC.

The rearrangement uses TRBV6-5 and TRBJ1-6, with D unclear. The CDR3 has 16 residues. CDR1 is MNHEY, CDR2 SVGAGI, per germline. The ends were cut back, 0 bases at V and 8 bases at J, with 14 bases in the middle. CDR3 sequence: CASSYSAGNWDSPLHF. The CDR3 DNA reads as TGTGCCAGCAGTTACTCAGCCGGGAATTGGGATTCACCCCTCCACTTT.

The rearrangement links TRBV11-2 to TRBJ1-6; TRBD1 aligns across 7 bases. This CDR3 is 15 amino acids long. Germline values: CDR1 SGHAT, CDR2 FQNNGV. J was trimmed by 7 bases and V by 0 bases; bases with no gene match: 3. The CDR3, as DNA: TGTGCCAGCAGCTTAGATTACAGGGGAAATTCACCCCTCCACTTT. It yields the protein CASSLDYRGNSPLHF. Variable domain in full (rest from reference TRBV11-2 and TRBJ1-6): EAGVAQSPRYKIIEKRQSVAFWCNPISGHATLYWYQQILGQGPKLLIQFQNNGVVDDSQLPKDRFSAERLKGVDSTLKIQPAKLEDSAVYLCASSLDYRGNSPLHFGNGTRLTVT.

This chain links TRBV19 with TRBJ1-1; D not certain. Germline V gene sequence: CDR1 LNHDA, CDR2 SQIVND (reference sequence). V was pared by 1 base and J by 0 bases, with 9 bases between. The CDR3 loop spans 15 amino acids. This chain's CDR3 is CASSIAGLMNTEAFF. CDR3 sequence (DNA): TGTGCCAGTAGTATAGCTGGGTTAATGAACACTGAAGCTTTCTTT.

The DNA for the CDR3 is TGTGCCAGCAGCCAACGGGACGCCGAAAAACTGTTTTTT. Amino acids: CASSQRDAEKLFF. The chain uses TRBV3-1 (or the pseudogene TRBV3-2) and TRBJ1-4; the D gene is possibly TRBD1 (5 bases). The V gene lost 2 bases and the J gene lost 8 bases, with 9 bases spanning the gap. The CDR3 has 13 amino acids. The germline V gene encodes CDR1 LGHDT and CDR2 YNNKEL (reference sequence).

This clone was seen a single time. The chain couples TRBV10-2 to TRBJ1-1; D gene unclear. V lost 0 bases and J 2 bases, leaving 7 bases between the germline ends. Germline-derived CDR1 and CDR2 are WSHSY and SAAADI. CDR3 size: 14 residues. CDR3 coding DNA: TGCGCCAGCAGTGAGTCAGGATCTAACACTGAAGCTTTCTTT. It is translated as CASSESGSNTEAFF.

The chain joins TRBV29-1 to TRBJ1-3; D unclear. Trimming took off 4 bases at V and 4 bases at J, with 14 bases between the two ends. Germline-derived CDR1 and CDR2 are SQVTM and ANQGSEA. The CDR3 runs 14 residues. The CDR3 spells CSVGPARPGNTIYF. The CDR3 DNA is TGCAGCGTTGGCCCGGCCCGCCCGGGAAACACCATATATTTT.

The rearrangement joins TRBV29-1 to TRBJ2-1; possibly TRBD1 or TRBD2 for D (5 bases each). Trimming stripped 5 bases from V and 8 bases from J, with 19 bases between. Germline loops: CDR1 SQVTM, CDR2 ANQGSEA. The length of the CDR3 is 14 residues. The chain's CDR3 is CSVRRRDHPYEQFF. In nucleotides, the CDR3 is TGCAGCGTTCGCCGCCGGGACCACCCTTATGAGCAGTTCTTC.